This TCR beta chain was profiled in a study of T cell changes during pregnancy in multiple sclerosis. Data came from immunoSEQ multiplex PCR; TCRdb stores just in-frame clones and leaves some out. The sample includes around 44,000 clones, less than 90% of them seen just once. Germline CDR1 reads MDHEN; CDR2 reads SYDVKM. The CDR3 spans 16 residues. Trimming stripped 2 bases from V and 4 bases from J, with 17 bases between. V gene TRBV28 combines with J gene TRBJ1-2; D possibly corresponds to TRBD1 (5 bases). The source is a female donor with multiple sclerosis, enrolled in a pregnancy study. The source was CD4+ T cells from peripheral blood mononuclear cells, collected in the second trimester of pregnancy. The CDR3 DNA reads TGTGCCAGCAGTTTAGGGGCACGAGTGGTGACCTATGGCTACACCTTC. It specifies CASSLGARVVTYGYTF.